The source of this T cell receptor (beta chain) is a study of cytomegalovirus exposure and HLA in healthy donors. Trimming removed 4 bases from V and 3 bases from J; junction bases left unmatched: 3. This CDR3 contains 15 residues. Germline-derived CDR1 and CDR2 are SEHNR and FQNEAQ (reference sequence). A multiplex PCR was run with 60 Vbeta primers and 13 Jbeta primers. Sequencing was performed with immunoSEQ multiplex PCR; in TCRdb, only in-frame clones are kept and a portion is missing. The profile covers some 77,000 clones, with 80% appearing a single time and 20% to 25% taken by the ten largest.

Sequencing input: PBMCs. V is TRBV7-9 and J is TRBJ2-1, with 10 nucleotides matching TRBD1. This clonotype was obtained from a woman between 45 and 60 years old in good health and CMV-seropositive. CDR3 region: CASSSRDRGYNEQFF. The CDR3 DNA is TGTGCCAGCAGCTCCCGGGACAGGGGCTACAATGAGCAGTTCTTC.